This T cell receptor (beta chain) was identified during a study of shared clonotypes between healthy human individuals. CD45RA-negative memory and CD45RA+ naive subsets were split from the CD4+ cells. A few counts support this clone. The CDR3 has 13 amino acids. The germline CDR1 and CDR2 sequences are SGHRS and YFSETQ. Trimming removed 3 bases from V and 2 bases from J, with 9 bases in between. The table came from immunoSEQ multiplex PCR; TCRdb's copy has only in-frame clones and leaves some out. This sample yields about 1 million clones, of which roughly 75% are seen a single time; around 1.5% belongs to the top ten.

The sequence was obtained from a man aged 18 to 29 in good health. Material: memory CD4+ T cells sorted from blood. The sample's subset: CD45RA-negative fraction. V usage is TRBV5-1 and J usage is TRBJ2-7, with D maybe TRBD1 (6 bases). The CDR3: CASSSRGPYEQYF. The CDR3 DNA follows: TGCGCCAGCAGCTCCAGGGGTCCCTACGAGCAGTACTTC.